Below, 20 T cell receptor beta chains from the same sample are listed, as sequenced in a study of cytomegalovirus exposure and HLA in healthy donors. PCR employed 60 Vbeta and 13 Jbeta primers. The table came from immunoSEQ multiplex PCR; TCRdb's copy has only in-frame clones and leaves some out. Counted here are around 140,000 clones, 64% occurring once; the ten biggest clones make up 2.4%. Sequencing input: PBMCs. Receptors originate from a woman between 35 and 50 years old in good health and CMV-seronegative.

This clone was observed many times. This chain links TRBV28 with TRBJ1-4; D may be TRBD1 (5 bases). There are 12 residues in the CDR3. V was pared by 6 bases and J by 12 bases, with 14 bases between. Per the germline V gene, CDR1 is MDHEN and CDR2 is SYDVKM. DNA of the CDR3: TGTGCCAGCAGCCAAGCTCGGGGGGAACTGTTTTTT. Translated: CASSQARGELFF. Complete variable domain (other parts from reference TRBV28 and TRBJ1-4): DVKVTQSSRYLVKRTGEKVFLECVQDMDHENMFWYRQDPGLGLRLIYFSYDVKMKEKGDIPEGYSVSREKKERFSLILESASTNQTSMYLCASSQARGELFFGSGTQLSVL.

This clone was observed a handful of times. The chain is built from TRBV4-3 and TRBJ2-1; 11 nucleotides align to TRBD2. This CDR3 is built from 17 residues. The V segment lost 3 bases and the J segment 6 bases; nucleotides outside the gene matches: 10. CDR1 and CDR2 (germline): LGHNA, YSLEER. As DNA, the CDR3 is TGCGCCAGCAGCCATCCTTTAGCGGGGGGGCAAAGCAATGAGCAGTTCTTC. Protein sequence: CASSHPLAGGQSNEQFF.

The chain employs TRBV2 and TRBJ2-5; maybe TRBD2 (7 bases). Per germline, CDR1 SNHLY and CDR2 FYNNEI. V dropped 4 bases and J dropped 5 bases, with 14 bases sitting between them. The CDR3 length is 14 residues. This CDR3 reads CASSAGGHGETQYF. The CDR3, as DNA: TGTGCCAGCAGTGCGGGGGGACATGGGGAGACCCAGTACTTC.

The genes are TRBV9 and TRBJ1-2, with 7 bases that match TRBD1. V lost 4 bases to trimming and J lost 6 bases; unmatched junction nucleotides: 12. The CDR3 totals 15 residues. CDR1 is SGDLS, CDR2 YYNGEE, per germline. The CDR3 is CASSRSTGTENGYTF. In DNA, the CDR3 is TGTGCCAGCAGCCGCTCCACCGGGACAGAAAATGGCTACACCTTC.

This clone was seen a single time. The genes are TRBV15 and TRBJ2-5; a possible D gene is TRBD2 (6 bases). The CDR3 spans 14 residues. The germline V and J ends were trimmed by 0 bases and 2 bases, with 7 bases remaining between them. CDR1 is LNHNV and CDR2 is YYDKDF in the germline V gene (reference sequence). The CDR3 region is CATSRDGGQETQYF. The CDR3 nucleotides are TGTGCCACCAGCAGAGACGGGGGTCAAGAGACCCAGTACTTC.

This sequence joins TRBV9 and TRBJ2-2; TRBD1 matches 9 bases. V shed 2 bases and J 6 bases; nucleotides not matched to a gene: 14. The CDR3 loop spans 18 amino acids. Looked up from germline, CDR1 is SGDLS and CDR2 is YYNGEE. CDR3 DNA: TGTGCCAGCAGCGTGAGTTGGGGGACAGGGAAATTGGCCGGGGAGCTGTTTTTT. Translated, it gives CASSVSWGTGKLAGELFF.

This clone was observed a few times. The genes are TRBV2 and TRBJ2-7; D unresolved. The CDR3 has 12 amino acids. Germline lookup yields CDR1 SNHLY and CDR2 FYNNEI. Trimming cost V 2 bases and J 10 bases, with 12 bases left between them. DNA for the CDR3: TGTGCCAGCAGTGAACCTCTCTCCCTACAGTACTTC. Translating gives CASSEPLSLQYF. Complete variable domain (other parts from reference TRBV2 and TRBJ2-7): EPEVTQTPSHQVTQMGQEVILRCVPISNHLYFYWYRQILGQKVEFLVSFYNNEISEKSEIFDDQFSVERPDGSNFTLKIRSTKLEDSAMYFCASSEPLSLQYFGPGTRLTVT.

This clone was counted once. The J gene is TRBJ1-1, the V gene TRBV4-2, with D hard to call. Trimming removed 0 bases at V and 4 bases at J, with 9 bases between. This CDR3 spans 14 amino acids. Germline CDR1 LGHNA, CDR2 YNFKEQ. The DNA for the CDR3 is TGTGCCAGCAGCCAAGAGCGATTTGGCACTGAAGCTTTCTTT. Its translation is CASSQERFGTEAFF.

The V call is TRBV6-1, the J call TRBJ2-3; perhaps TRBD1 as D (6 bases). Germline V gives CDR1 MNHNS, CDR2 SASEGT. This CDR3 has 17 amino acids. Trimming shortened V by 3 bases and J by 0 bases, and 16 bases separated the two germline ends. The CDR3 loop is CASSDSPDSRSTDTQYF. In DNA form, the CDR3 reads TGTGCCAGCAGTGATAGCCCGGACAGCCGGAGCACAGATACGCAGTATTTT.

V is TRBV25-1 and J is TRBJ1-6; TRBD1 might be the D (5 bases). Trimming shortened V by 3 bases and J by 6 bases, and 9 bases separated the two germline ends. Germline lookup yields CDR1 MGHDK and CDR2 SYGVNS. The CDR3 sequence is 14 residues long. The CDR3 here is CASSDTGLNSPLHF. The CDR3 coding sequence is TGTGCCAGCAGTGATACAGGCCTTAATTCACCCCTCCACTTT.

The chain is built from TRBV7-9 and TRBJ2-5; TRBD2 agrees at 7 bases. The CDR3 totals 11 residues. V lost 3 bases and J lost 12; bases outside the gene matches: 4. Germline values: CDR1 SEHNR, CDR2 FQNEAQ (reference sequence). CDR3 sequence (DNA): TGTGCCAGCAGCTTCCAAAGCGGGGAGTACTTC. Protein product: CASSFQSGEYF.

This clone was seen repeatedly, ten times or more. V gene TRBV7-9 combines with J gene TRBJ1-1; D possibly corresponds to TRBD1 (5 bases). V lost 1 base and J lost 1, with 7 bases in between. Germline V lookup: CDR1 SEHNR, CDR2 FQNEAQ (reference sequence). This CDR3 is built from 14 residues. The DNA of the CDR3 is TGTGCCAGCAGCTTAGTACAGGCGAACACTGAAGCTTTCTTT. Protein product: CASSLVQANTEAFF.

The J gene is TRBJ2-3, the V gene TRBV7-2, with 9 bases lining up with TRBD1. The V and J ends lost 5 bases and 10 bases, in that order; junction bases with no gene match: 4. CDR3 size: 12 residues. Germline CDR1 and CDR2: SGHTA and FQGNSA. The CDR3 DNA reads as TGTGCCAGCAGCCCAGGGACAGGGCCGCAGTATTTT. Translated, it gives CASSPGTGPQYF.

The sample holds a few counts of this clone. This chain uses TRBV5-6 with TRBJ1-2; unclear D gene. V was cut by 1 base and J by 4 bases, with 17 bases left in between. The CDR3 is 16 amino acids. Germline V gene data show CDR1 as SGHDT and CDR2 as YYEEEE. This CDR3 is CASSLLAGNSFYGYTF. The CDR3 nucleotides are TGTGCCAGCAGCTTGTTAGCCGGTAATAGCTTCTATGGCTACACCTTC.

The V and J genes are TRBV7-2 and TRBJ2-3; TRBD2 agrees at 13 bases. J was trimmed by 7 bases and V by 1 base; bases with no gene match: 5. Germline loops: CDR1 SGHTA, CDR2 FQGNSA. This CDR3 has 16 amino acids. DNA for the CDR3: TGTGCCAGCAGCTTAGTTGGGACTAGCGGGGCAAATACGCAGTATTTT. Amino acid sequence: CASSLVGTSGANTQYF.

This rearrangement joins TRBV4-2 to TRBJ1-1; TRBD1 agrees at 7 bases. The CDR3 contains 15 residues. V lost 2 bases and J lost 7; bases outside the gene matches: 10. Per the germline V gene, CDR1 is LGHNA and CDR2 is YNFKEQ. CDR3 sequence (DNA): TGTGCCAGCAGCCAAAAACTTGGGGGACAGCTTGAAGCTTTCTTT. Its translation is CASSQKLGGQLEAFF.

CDR3 residues: CASSLLIGTGRPFMNTEAFF. DNA of the CDR3: TGTGCCAGCAGCCTTCTAATAGGAACAGGACGACCTTTTATGAACACTGAAGCTTTCTTT. V and J are TRBV21-1 and TRBJ1-1; TRBD1, the table's D call, was not compared with the DNA. TRBV21-1 is reported as a pseudogene. This CDR3 is built from 20 residues.

The chain carries TRBV18 and TRBJ1-2, with D unresolved. Germline V gives CDR1 KGHSH, CDR2 LQKENI. This CDR3 has 12 residues. V shed 3 bases and J shed 5 bases, with 7 bases lying between them. The CDR3 DNA reads TGTGCCAGCTCACCTCCGGGGTATGGCTACACCTTC. Its translation is CASSPPGYGYTF. Complete variable domain (other parts from reference TRBV18 and TRBJ1-2): NAGVMQNPRHLVRRRGQEARLRCSPMKGHSHVYWYRQLPEEGLKFMVYLQKENIIDESGMPKERFSAEFPKEGPSILRIQQVVRGDSAAYFCASSPPGYGYTFGSGTRLTVV.

The chain recombines TRBV4-3 with TRBJ2-1, with 7 positions matching TRBD2. Germline V CDR1 and CDR2: LGHNA, YSLEER. The ends lost 0 bases at V and 0 bases at J; junction bases unmatched: 5. The CDR3 loop spans 17 amino acids. The CDR3 bases are TGCGCCAGCAGCCAAGAAAGAGCGGGGCTCTCCTACAATGAGCAGTTCTTC. Encoded protein: CASSQERAGLSYNEQFF.

This clone was counted only a few times. The chain is built from TRBV6-6 and TRBJ1-1; 9 bases fit TRBD1. CDR3 length: 15 amino acids. The J segment lost 6 bases and the V segment lost 8 bases, leaving 13 bases of the junction unmatched. Germline V gene lookup returns CDR1 MNHNY and CDR2 SVGAGI (reference sequence). The CDR3 DNA reads TGTGCCAGCTCCCCATTTGGACAGGGGATCCCTGAAGCTTTCTTT. Protein sequence: CASSPFGQGIPEAFF.